This T cell receptor beta chain was recorded in a study of blood T cells in healthy people across ages (dated by TCRdb to about 2015). Regarding the study in general: In model experiments, template switching captured roughly one uniquely barcoded TCR beta cDNA molecule for every two T cells. The study measured age-related changes in TCR beta repertoire diversity using deep sequencing normalized with unique cDNA molecular identifiers. Donors were grouped into four age groups: young (average approximately 16 years), middle-aged (roughly 37), aged (62) and long-lived (approximately 75). To avoid experimental bias, donors of different ages were randomly spread across the sequencing lanes. For two donors (one aged 18 to 29 and one aged 80 or older), the study analyzed two additional independent replicas of 1 million unique cDNA reads from the same blood draw.

The library was obtained by 5' RACE. Instrument used: Illumina HiSeq 2500. A second PCR of roughly 6 to 12 cycles was run with a J-beta primer mix and a sample-barcoded 5' primer. Each TCR beta cDNA molecule received a unique molecular identifier from a template-switch 5' adaptor carrying 12 random nucleotides. Each sample yielded at least 2.5 million CDR3-containing paired-end reads. The Mint cDNA synthesis kit, primed by a TRBC-specific oligonucleotide, was used to synthesize first-strand cDNA from all RNA. Following uracil-DNA glycosylase treatment, a first 18-cycle PCR with universal primers M1SS and BC2_uni_R was performed on all cDNA. Regarding the original processing steps: For normalization, 1 million high-quality reads, each with a distinct molecular identifier, were randomly selected from each sample. Reads with shared molecular identifiers were discarded instead of being binned into consensus sequences. CDR3 identification, clonotype clustering and error correction used MiTCR with a Q25 quality threshold and the strictest error-elimination algorithm. A nonparametric unseen species model using Euler transformation provided a lower-bound estimate of total TCR beta diversity. In TCRdb, the public reads were trimmed at Q25 with fastp and aligned with MiXCR, with productive beta chains retained. Rows are combined by CDR3 protein, so each entry shows the most common genes and DNA. The V and J calls shown here were made by TCRdb, not taken from the authors' results. Counted in this sample were around 970,000 distinct CDR3 sequences; about 53% of them appeared once. The top ten hold roughly 23% of the sample.

This clonotype appeared a few times. Which antigen it targets is not known. Per-base quality was not reported, and no clone a single base away is much larger than it. V and J are truncated by 3 bases and 0 bases respectively, leaving an intervening sequence of 14 bases. Measured from the cysteine to the phenylalanine, the CDR3 is 16 residues long. Kept here is only the CDR3 DNA, which spans 48 bases and is read in frame from base 1. Based on the germline V gene, the CDR1 and CDR2 sequences are LGHNA and YNFKEQ. The 39 donors, aged about 6 to 100 years, were systemically healthy Caucasian individuals from Russia. Each donor gave about 9.2 milliliters of peripheral blood, drawn into EDTA-treated Vacutainer tubes. Ficoll-Paque density-gradient centrifugation was used to isolate PBMCs, with at least 6.5 million obtained per sample. Trizol reagent was used to extract total RNA from PBMCs, with at least 5 micrograms per sample. For every donor, flow cytometry on a PBMC aliquot measured the percentage of naive CD45RAhigh/CD27high T cells.

Broad study findings and their caveats: As age increased, observed TCR beta diversity per million T cells dropped in a roughly linear way, and a significant reduction was already evident by age about 36. There was a strong correlation between observed TCR beta diversity and the percentage of naive T cells measured by flow cytometry. Conclusive comparison of naive and antigen-experienced compartments was prevented by the profiling of bulk unsorted PBMCs. Compared with the aged group, the long-lived group had more naive CD4+ T cells, fewer expanded clones and increased TCR diversity, suggesting age selection. Estimates of total diversity from one million sequenced T cells were regarded as lower bounds and underestimates. Because the CMV infection status of the donors was unknown, age-related changes in expanded clonotypes may potentially have been confounded.

The origin of this receptor is a woman aged 55-69 years in good health. The V and J genes are TRBV4-2 and TRBJ1-1, with the D gene not clear enough to name. The source material was blood. The bases read TGTGCCAGCAGCCATATGCCGGTTCACTTGAACACTGAAGCTTTCTTT. The translation is CASSHMPVHLNTEAFF.